A selection of T cell receptor beta chains follows, all from one sample in a study of post-analysis software for immune sequencing data. TCRdb re-analysed the PCR reads in MiXCR, keeping a single row per CDR3 protein. Counted here are 650,000 to 900,000 distinct CDR3 sequences, just over 45% occurring once; the ten biggest clones make up approximately 5%. Sequencing used blood. Source of these receptors: a girl aged 10-17 years with multiple sclerosis. The CDR3 runs from the conserved cysteine through the conserved F or W. D genes are given only for firm matches. Size is omitted from some rows. Given values are once, few, many or a class for expanded clones.

TRBV7-2	TRBJ2-5	-	14	-	TGTGCCAGCAGCTTTAGAGGGGTTCAAGAGACCCAGTACTTC	CASSFRGVQETQYF
TRBV2	TRBJ2-1	few	15	TRBD2	TGTGCCAGCAGCGATCGGGGACTAGCGGGCGATGAGCAGTTCTTC	CASSDRGLAGDEQFF
TRBV20-1	TRBJ2-5	-	12	-	TGCAGTGCTAGCGAGGAAGAAGAGACCCAGTACTTC	CSASEEEETQYF
TRBV20-1	TRBJ2-7	few	13	-	TGCAGTGCTGACCACGTAGGGGCCTACGAGCAGTACTTC	CSADHVGAYEQYF
TRBV29-1	TRBJ2-3	-	13	-	TGCAGCGTTCGGGGGCAAAGCACAGATACGCAGTATTTT	CSVRGQSTDTQYF
TRBV29-1	TRBJ2-7	few	12	-	TGCAGCGTTGGTCCAGGGAACTACGAGCAGTACTTC	CSVGPGNYEQYF
TRBV4-3	TRBJ2-2	-	17	TRBD1	TGCGCCAGCAGCCAAGATTTGGGGACAGGGGACACCGGGGAGCTGTTTTTT	CASSQDLGTGDTGELFF
TRBV20-1	TRBJ1-1	-	13	TRBD1	TGCAGTCGGAGTCGAACAGGGGGCACTGAAGCTTTCTTT	CSRSRTGGTEAFF
TRBV12-3/TRBV12-4	TRBJ2-5	-	17	TRBD2	TGTGCCAGCAGTTTACCCGCTGGAATAGCGGGAGGTCCGACCCAGTACTTC	CASSLPAGIAGGPTQYF
TRBV4-2	TRBJ1-1	few	14	-	TGTGCCAGCATCGGGGGAGGGACTTACACTGAAGCTTTCTTT	CASIGGGTYTEAFF
TRBV4-2	TRBJ1-2	-	17	TRBD1	TGTGCCAGCAGCCAAGATCTTGGGACAGGGGTTGGCTATGGCTACACCTTC	CASSQDLGTGVGYGYTF
TRBV7-9	TRBJ1-2	few	12	TRBD1	TGTGCCAGCCTACAGGGGGCTCATGGCTGCACCTTC	CASLQGAHGCTF
TRBV6-5	TRBJ1-2	-	13	TRBD1	TGTACCAGCAGTTACGGACAGGCCTATGGCTACACCTTC	CTSSYGQAYGYTF
TRBV7-2	TRBJ2-3	-	19	TRBD2	TGTGCCAGCAGCCTCAGGTCCGGGACTAGCGGGTTTTACACAGATACGCAGTATTTT	CASSLRSGTSGFYTDTQYF
TRBV10-3	TRBJ1-1	-	13	TRBD1	TGTGCCATGGGACAGGGACGCGTCACTGAAGCTTTCTTT	CAMGQGRVTEAFF
TRBV20-1	TRBJ1-2	few	17	-	TGCAGTGCTAGAGCCCTGAGCAGCTCCCTCATCATCTATGGCTACACCTTC	CSARALSSSLIIYGYTF
TRBV5-1	TRBJ2-7	-	11	-	TGCGCCAGCATTGAGGGTAACGAGCAGTACTTC	CASIEGNEQYF
TRBV14	TRBJ2-7	-	15	TRBD2	TGTGCCAGCAGCCAAGGACTAGCGGGATTCTACGAGCAGTACTTC	CASSQGLAGFYEQYF
TRBV7-8	TRBJ2-7	-	14	-	TGTGCCAGCAGCTGGAGACTAGGAGTTTACGAGCAGTACTTC	CASSWRLGVYEQYF
TRBV6-5	TRBJ1-4	-	14	-	TGTGCCAGCAGTCCTCCGGGACGGAAGGGAAAACTGTTTTTT	CASSPPGRKGKLFF
TRBV27	TRBJ2-5	-	14	TRBD2	TGTGCCAGCAGCTGGGGAGCGGGAGGGCAAGAGCAGTACTTC	CASSWGAGGQEQYF
TRBV25-1	TRBJ2-1	-	17	TRBD1	TGTGCCAGCAGGCCCCCTCAAACAGGGGGCAGATACAATGAGCAGTTCTTC	CASRPPQTGGRYNEQFF
TRBV12-3/TRBV12-4	TRBJ1-2	-	14	-	TGTGCCAGCAGTCCGGGCCTTATAGGACATGGCTACACCTTC	CASSPGLIGHGYTF
TRBV6-5	TRBJ1-5	-	16	-	TGTGCCAGCAGTTCCACTTGGAGGAGAGCGGGTCAGCCCCAGCATTTT	CASSSTWRRAGQPQHF
TRBV12-3/TRBV12-4	TRBJ1-5	few	11	-	TGTGCCAGCAGTTTGGGAGGGCCCCAGCATTTT	CASSLGGPQHF
TRBV28	TRBJ2-7	-	16	TRBD1	TGTGCCAGCAGCATGTCCCGGACAGGCCTCTCCTACGAGCAGTACTTC	CASSMSRTGLSYEQYF